This T cell receptor (beta chain) was retrieved from a study of control samples from healthy donors and cancer patients. Clones were sequenced by immunoSEQ multiplex PCR, and TCRdb holds only the in-frame ones, with some missing. The sample shows approximately 92,000 clones, more than 80% of them seen only once. Notes on this clone: One end of the junction varies from germline; a read error may be responsible.

Germline lookup yields CDR1 MNHNS and CDR2 SASEGT. CDR3 length: 17 amino acids. The receptor was derived from a woman aged 25 to 45 in good health. The specimen sequenced was blood. The chain is built from TRBV6-1 and TRBJ1-5; D is possibly TRBD1 (6 bases). CDR3 amino acids: CANSAISLGQYNQPQHF. In nucleotides, the CDR3 is TGTGCCAACAGTGCCATTAGCCTCGGACAGTACAATCAGCCCCAGCATTTT.